This entry concerns a single T cell receptor beta chain. The source of the sample is a study of blood T cell repertoires in COVID-19. Study processing details: Amplification of reference gene primers provided the estimated nucleated cell counts. Profiled with immunoSEQ multiplex PCR; TCRdb holds only in-frame clones, not every one. The D gene and trimming were derived from the DNA, and the V and J assignments and clone size from that table. The sample lists over 350,000 clones, more than 85% occurring once. The CDR3 is made up of 14 amino acids. V lost 3 bases, J lost 1 base, and 10 bases lay in between. Germline lookup yields CDR1 SGDLS and CDR2 YYNGEE.

Sequencing input: PBMCs or T cells enriched from blood (not recorded which). The rearrangement joins TRBV9 to TRBJ1-1; possible D gene TRBD1, 5 bases. This TCR derives from a woman in her forties who had been exposed to COVID-19. The CDR3 DNA sequence: TGTGCCAGCAGCGGGGGACTTTCGAACACTGAAGCTTTCTTT. Amino acid sequence: CASSGGLSNTEAFF.